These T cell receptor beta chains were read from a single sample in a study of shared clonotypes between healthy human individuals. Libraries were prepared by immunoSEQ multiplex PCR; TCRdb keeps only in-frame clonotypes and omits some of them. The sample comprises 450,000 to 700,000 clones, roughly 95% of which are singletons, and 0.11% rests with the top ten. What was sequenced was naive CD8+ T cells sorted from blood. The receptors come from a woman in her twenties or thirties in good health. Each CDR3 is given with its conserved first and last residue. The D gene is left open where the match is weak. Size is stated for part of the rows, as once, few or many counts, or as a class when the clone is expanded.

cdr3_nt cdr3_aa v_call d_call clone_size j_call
TGCAGCGTCAAACCAACCGGGACAGGGAATGGGGAGCAGTACTTC CSVKPTGTGNGEQYF TRBV29-1 TRBD1 NA TRBJ2-7
TGTGCCAGCAGACCTGACAGTTCCTACGAGCAGTACTTC CASRPDSSYEQYF TRBV27 NA once TRBJ2-7
TGTGCCCTAATGTTTGGAGATACGCAGTATTTT CALMFGDTQYF TRBV30 NA NA TRBJ2-3
TGTGCCAGCAGCCAACTAGCGGGAGGGGGAGATACGCAGTATTTT CASSQLAGGGDTQYF TRBV7-8 TRBD2 NA TRBJ2-3
TGTGCCAGCAGGGTCTCGGGTAGCAATCAGCCCCAGCATTTT CASRVSGSNQPQHF TRBV27 NA NA TRBJ1-5
TGTGCCAGCAGCCCAACGGACCGAGGGAAGGAATTCTACGAGCAGTACTTC CASSPTDRGKEFYEQYF TRBV11-1 NA once TRBJ2-7
TGTGCCAGCAGCTTAGAAGAAGTTCGAGGCGGCTATGGCTACACCTTC CASSLEEVRGGYGYTF TRBV13 NA NA TRBJ1-2
TGCGCCAGCAGCCAGGTGCCCACTAGCGGGAGGGCCGAGGGAGATACGCAGTATTTT CASSQVPTSGRAEGDTQYF TRBV4-1 TRBD2 NA TRBJ2-3
TGCAGCGTTGAAGATGGGGCTGAGGCAGGGAGGTCGAGCGGGTGGGAGCAGTACTTC CSVEDGAEAGRSSGWEQYF TRBV29-1 NA NA TRBJ2-5
TGCAGCGTTGGGGCAGGTCATATTTACACCGGGGAGCTGTTTTTT CSVGAGHIYTGELFF TRBV29-1 NA NA TRBJ2-2
TGTGCCAGCAGCTTAGTCGGGCCGGACACTGAAGCTTTCTTT CASSLVGPDTEAFF TRBV7-9 NA NA TRBJ1-1
TGTGCCAGCAGCTTGCCCGGGACAGAGGACACCGGGGAGCTGTTTTTT CASSLPGTEDTGELFF TRBV5-4 TRBD1 NA TRBJ2-2
TGTGCCACCAAGCAGTCACACAGGGATGACGAGCAGTACTTC CATKQSHRDDEQYF TRBV7-9 NA NA TRBJ2-7
TGTGCCAGCAGCTTTTGGCGGGGGCCGTCCTACGAGCAGTACTTC CASSFWRGPSYEQYF TRBV7-2 NA NA TRBJ2-7
TGTGCCAGCAGTCCCCAGGGAGCACCTAGCACAGATACGCAGTATTTT CASSPQGAPSTDTQYF TRBV28 NA NA TRBJ2-3
TGTGCCAGCAGCAACAGCTTGAACACTGAAGCTTTCTTT CASSNSLNTEAFF TRBV9 NA NA TRBJ1-1
TGTGCCAGCGCTTATGGAGAGACCCAGTACTTC CASAYGETQYF TRBV6-5 NA NA TRBJ2-5
TGTGCCAGCAGCACACAACCCCACGGAAACCCAATGAACACTGAAGCTTTCTTT CASSTQPHGNPMNTEAFF TRBV13 NA NA TRBJ1-1
TGTGCCAGCAGCCCGTGGACTAGCGGGATCACGGATACGCAGTATTTT CASSPWTSGITDTQYF TRBV14 TRBD2 NA TRBJ2-3
TGTGCCAGCAGCTTTGCACCAGCGGGAGCACATACGCAGTATTTT CASSFAPAGAHTQYF TRBV7-9 TRBD2 NA TRBJ2-3
TGTGCCAGCACCCCGGTTGGGGGCTTAAGCGAGCAGTACTTC CASTPVGGLSEQYF TRBV27 NA NA TRBJ2-7
TGCGCCAGCAGGGACCCCATTAGCCAGCGGGAGACAAGGGATACGCAGTATTTT CASRDPISQRETRDTQYF TRBV4-1 TRBD2 NA TRBJ2-3
TGTGCCAGCAGTCCCGGGACTCCCTCCTACGAGCAGTACTTC CASSPGTPSYEQYF TRBV6-5 NA NA TRBJ2-7
TGTGCCAGTAGTATAGGTCTAGCCTACGAGCAGTACTTC CASSIGLAYEQYF TRBV19 NA NA TRBJ2-7
TGTGCCAGCAGAGGCCCGGGATACGAGCAGTACTTC CASRGPGYEQYF TRBV6-6 NA NA TRBJ2-7
TGTGCCAGCAGGTACCTAGCGGGAGGTAATAATGAGCAGTTCTTC CASRYLAGGNNEQFF TRBV2 TRBD2 NA TRBJ2-1
TGTGCCTCCCAAGAAGGTCAGGGTTCCTACGAGCAGTACTTC CASQEGQGSYEQYF TRBV6-5 NA NA TRBJ2-7
TGTGCCAGTAGTATTGGGGCCCAAAGGTACACAGATACGCAGTATTTT CASSIGAQRYTDTQYF TRBV19 NA NA TRBJ2-3
TGTGCCAGCAGCGAGGGCGGGAGCGGCTACGAGCAGTACTTC CASSEGGSGYEQYF TRBV9 TRBD2 NA TRBJ2-7
TGTGCCAGCAGCTTAAAAGGGATTGAGCAGTTCTTC CASSLKGIEQFF TRBV7-9 NA NA TRBJ2-1
TGTGCCAGTAGTATCTTTGGACAGGGGAACACTGAAGCTTTCTTT CASSIFGQGNTEAFF TRBV19 TRBD1 once TRBJ1-1
TGTGCCAGCAGCTCCCAGGGTCCCACTAATGAAAAACTGTTTTTT CASSSQGPTNEKLFF TRBV7-9 NA NA TRBJ1-4
TGTGCCAGCAGCTTAGGAGCTAGCGGGAGGGCCGATGAGCAGTTCTTC CASSLGASGRADEQFF TRBV7-9 TRBD2 NA TRBJ2-1
TGTGCCAGCAGTGGTAAACGACCCCACGAGCAGTACTTC CASSGKRPHEQYF TRBV25-1 NA NA TRBJ2-7
TGTGCCAGCAGTTACTCTACAGACACAGATACGCAGTATTTT CASSYSTDTDTQYF TRBV6-5 NA NA TRBJ2-3
TGCAGTGTGGGGGCAGGGGGCGAAGCTTTCTTT CSVGAGGEAFF TRBV20-1 TRBD1 NA TRBJ1-1
TGCGCCAGCAGCCAAGTAATCACAGGGAGCTCCTACAATGAGCAGTTCTTC CASSQVITGSSYNEQFF TRBV4-1 NA NA TRBJ2-1
TGTGCTAGTGGTTCCAGCTCAGGGTATGGCTACACCTTC CASGSSSGYGYTF TRBV12-5 NA NA TRBJ1-2
TGTGCCAGCAGCCCATCCGGGACGGGGAACACTGAAGCTTTCTTT CASSPSGTGNTEAFF TRBV7-9 NA NA TRBJ1-1
TGTGCCAGCAGTTTACTAGCGGGGGCCTACGAGCAGTACTTC CASSLLAGAYEQYF TRBV27 TRBD2 NA TRBJ2-7
TGCGCCAGCAGCAGCCGACAGGGGGCCGGGGAGCTGTTTTTT CASSSRQGAGELFF TRBV4-1 TRBD1 NA TRBJ2-2
TGTGCCAGCAGGGGGGACTCCCAAGAGACCCAGTACTTC CASRGDSQETQYF TRBV28 NA few TRBJ2-5
TGTGCCAGCAGCTGGGGACTAGCGGGCGATGGGCAGTTCTTC CASSWGLAGDGQFF TRBV13 TRBD2 once TRBJ2-1
TGTGCCAGCAGCGGAGGGGCGCCGAAGGCAGATACGCAGTATTTT CASSGGAPKADTQYF TRBV9 NA NA TRBJ2-3
TGTGCCAGCAGCTTAGGCAACGGAGAGACCCAGTACTTC CASSLGNGETQYF TRBV13 NA once TRBJ2-5
TGTGCCAGCTCCCCTGGCTGGGTAGCGGGAGGGCCTAGCTACAATGAGCAGTTCTTC CASSPGWVAGGPSYNEQFF TRBV9 TRBD2 NA TRBJ2-1
TGTGCCAGCAGTGAAGTGTTTCAGGGGCAGACTAATGAAAAACTGTTTTTT CASSEVFQGQTNEKLFF TRBV2 NA NA TRBJ1-4
TGTGCCAGCGCGCAGGGGACTGAAGCTTTCTTT CASAQGTEAFF TRBV7-9 NA few TRBJ1-1
TGTGCCAGCAGTCCCCGGGATTACTACGAGCAGTACTTC CASSPRDYYEQYF TRBV2 NA NA TRBJ2-7
TGTGCCAGCAGTTTTGGGACACACGAGCAGTTCTTC CASSFGTHEQFF TRBV27 NA NA TRBJ2-1
TGTGCCAGCAGCTTCAGGGGTGGAACTGAAGCTTTCTTT CASSFRGGTEAFF TRBV5-4 NA NA TRBJ1-1
TGTGCCAGCAGTTTAGAGCGGGGCCTCCAAGAGACCCAGTACTTC CASSLERGLQETQYF TRBV28 TRBD2 NA TRBJ2-5
TGTGCCAGCAGCGCTAGCGGCCAGTCCTACGAGCAGTACTTC CASSASGQSYEQYF TRBV6-1 TRBD2 NA TRBJ2-7
TGTGCCAGCAGTTTGTTAGGGGGGGCGCCAGACGCTACGCAGTATTTT CASSLLGGAPDATQYF TRBV28 NA NA TRBJ2-3